This TCR beta chain was sequenced in a study of T cells after yellow fever vaccination (dated by TCRdb to about 2019). The study in broad terms: Libraries from fractions with low cell numbers were prepared with the SMART-Seq v4 Ultra Low Input RNA kit. Bulk PBMC replicates and cell subsets were isolated from blood drawn at multiple timepoints before and after both primary and secondary immunization. Two healthy male donors, one aged 18 to 29 and one aged 30 to 40 years, were included in the cohort. To follow T-cell clones before and after primary and booster YFV17D yellow fever vaccination, bulk TCR alpha and beta repertoires were sequenced over time. Study-level results and caveats: A small share of clonotypes occurred in both CD4 and CD8 compartments, likely arising from convergent recombination. Computational filtering was needed because FACS-sorted repertoires could contain abundant contaminating clonotypes from the bulk population. Most clones expanded after primary vaccination were re-detected after the booster (almost 98% of CD4 and around 88% of CD8), suggesting broad memory maintenance. Compared with the primary T-cell response, the secondary T-cell response was weaker but faster, peaking on day 5 rather than day 15. The study included only a couple of donors, which limits how far the findings can be generalized.

On this clonotype: Its antigen is currently not known. No much larger clone exists at a distance of one base, and base qualities are not known.

V lost 1 base and J lost 2 bases; the stretch between them is 10 bases long. Taken from cysteine to phenylalanine, the CDR3 has 15 residues. Solely the CDR3 DNA is kept, with 45 bases framed from the first base. According to the germline V gene, CDR1 reads SGHDN and CDR2 reads FVKESK. TCR cDNA was made using 5'RACE template switching, a step that added a universal primer site and unique molecular identifiers. Priming of cDNA synthesis was performed from both the TCR alpha and TCR beta constant segments. Library amplification used two PCR steps, and the second PCR step added sample barcodes and sequencing adapters. Sequencing of libraries was done on Illumina HiSeq 2500 (2x100 bp) or NovaSeq (2x150 bp). On the study's bioinformatics: Reads were demultiplexed and collapsed into UMI consensus sequences with MIGEC, and V(D)J alignment was performed with MiXCR. Using edgeR on replicate PBMC samples, clonotypes were called vaccine-responding if FDR was below 0.01 and the log2 fold change was above 5 up to day 15. Bulk clonotypes were assigned CD4 or CD8 identity according to which sequenced CD4 or CD8 repertoire held them at higher abundance. TCRdb reran the public reads through fastp at Q25 and MiXCR, keeping productive beta chains. Entries that share a CDR3 protein sequence are merged under the most common genes and DNA. The V and J calls shown here were made by TCRdb, not taken from the authors' results. The sample table holds hundreds of thousands of distinct CDR3 sequences, of which 15% to 20% were seen once. In total, the top ten clones hold over 11% of the sample.

The sample's treatment or condition label is to be understood as: live attenuated yellow fever vaccine strain. At every blood-draw timepoint, two biological replicates of bulk PBMCs were collected. PBMCs were isolated from peripheral blood using a standard Ficoll-Paque protocol. TriZol was used to extract RNA from bulk PBMCs, CD4 and CD8 fractions, and dextramer-positive and dextramer-negative fractions. The chain is encoded by TRBV14 joined to TRBJ2-3; the D gene is possibly TRBD1 or TRBD2, with 5 bases matching each. Here the sequenced sample was PBMCs, taken 15 days after the yellow fever booster vaccination. The source is a man aged 30 to 39 who received the YFV17D yellow fever vaccine. The DNA sequence is TGTGCCAGCAGCCAAGGGGGACCTCACACAGATACGCAGTATTTT. Translation gives CASSQGGPHTDTQYF.